Each of the 27 T cell receptor beta chains below was sequenced from the same sample in a study of regulatory T cells in long-lasting Graves disease listed by TCRdb under 2021. In light of the paper, this sample's time point label describes: newly diagnosed GD, antithyroid drugs for less than 3 months. For both TCR sequencing and RNA sequencing, RNA was extracted from PBMCs using TRIzol. Libraries were constructed by multiplex PCR. The sequencing machine was an Illumina HiSeq 4000. To build TCR beta libraries, CDR3 regions were amplified by Arm-PCR using iRepertoire HTBI primers. The public reads were quality trimmed at Q25 with fastp and then assembled into clones with MiXCR by TCRdb, keeping productive beta chains. Every CDR3 protein is listed once, alongside the most common genes and DNA of its rows. This sample has roughly 520,000 distinct CDR3 sequences in its table, and about 12% of those were observed once. Jointly, the top ten make up approximately 9.6% of the sample.

In addition, the sample was reused for a study of T cells in Graves' hyperthyroidism and ophthalmopathy.

The sample consisted of peripheral blood mononuclear cells (PBMCs), taken at new diagnosis, from a patient treated with antithyroid drugs. The receptors here all came from a woman aged 30 to 39 with Graves disease. Donor details come from another sample of the same person, matched by shared clones.

As concerns this clonotype: A much more abundant neighbour one base away suggests this may be a read error. The DNA of the CDR3 is TGTGCCAGCAGTTATAGGTCAGGGTGGAGCGCAGATGCGCAGTATTTT. It codes for CASSYRSGWSADAQYF. The rearrangement uses TRBV6-5 and TRBJ2-3; TRBD1 is a possible D gene (5 bases). CDR1 and CDR2 (germline): MNHEY, SVGAGI. This CDR3 spans 16 amino acids.

This clonotype came up many times. The V gene is TRBV20-1, the J gene TRBJ2-1; D is possibly TRBD2 (5 bases). Germline V gene data show CDR1 as DFQATT and CDR2 as SNEGSKA (reference sequence). This CDR3 has 15 residues. With 4 bases removed from V and 4 bases from J, the gap between germline ends came to 17 bases. For the CDR3, the DNA is TGCAGTGCTACGGTCGGGGTCCTTCGGTACAATGAGCAGTTCTTC. It codes for CSATVGVLRYNEQFF.

This clonotype was seen ten or more times. The V gene is TRBV30, the J gene TRBJ2-3, with D tentatively TRBD2 (6 bases). Trimming cost V 5 bases and J 5 bases, with 20 bases left between them. CDR3 length: 15 amino acids. The germline V gene has CDR1 GTSNPN and CDR2 SVGIG (reference sequence). The CDR3 nucleotides are TGTGCCTGGTCCTTTACGGGAGCCACCCGAGATACGCAGTATTTT. It translates to CAWSFTGATRDTQYF.

This clonotype was seen repeatedly, ten times or more. The gene calls are TRBV12-3 or TRBV12-4 and TRBJ2-3, with TRBD2 as a possible D gene (5 bases). The CDR3 is 13 residues long. Trimming left V 6 bases short and J 7 bases short, with 14 bases between. Here the CDR3 reads CASSRGTVHTQYF. CDR3 bases: TGTGCCAGCAGCCGGGGAACAGTTCATACGCAGTATTTT.

This clonotype was seen at least ten times. The chain recombines TRBV7-8 with TRBJ2-7; TRBD1 matches 9 bases. Trimming at V came to 2 bases and at J to 1 base, leaving 6 bases not matched to a gene. Germline values: CDR1 SGHVS, CDR2 FQNEAQ. The CDR3 spans 16 residues. This chain's CDR3 is CASSLFGTGSSYEQYF. The DNA for the CDR3 is TGTGCCAGCAGCTTATTTGGGACAGGGTCGTCCTACGAGCAGTACTTC.

This clonotype was seen repeatedly, ten times or more. CDR3 region: CASSDPASGRARDYNEQFF. DNA of the CDR3: TGTGCCAGCAGTGATCCTGCTAGCGGGAGGGCCCGGGACTACAATGAGCAGTTCTTC. This chain links TRBV2 with TRBJ2-1; TRBD2 aligns across 12 bases. This CDR3 comprises 19 residues. V lost 3 bases, J lost 3 bases, and 12 bases stayed unmatched. Germline V CDR1 and CDR2: SNHLY, FYNNEI.

This clonotype came up many times. The chain uses TRBV27 and TRBJ2-7, with 8 bases identical to TRBD1. The CDR3 runs to 14 residues. J gave up 5 bases and V 5 bases, and 8 bases lay outside the gene matches. CDR1 and CDR2 from the germline V gene are MNHEY and SMNVEV (reference sequence). The CDR3 bases are TGTGCCAGCAGTCGCGGACAGGGTCGGCACGAGCAGTACTTC. It is translated as CASSRGQGRHEQYF.

This clonotype was seen ten or more times. V usage is TRBV28 and J usage is TRBJ2-2; 8 nucleotides agree with TRBD2. The CDR3 has 17 residues. V shed 5 bases, J shed 0 bases, and the junction held 8 bases outside the gene matches. Per germline, CDR1 MDHEN and CDR2 SYDVKM. DNA for the CDR3: TGTGCCAGCAGTCCCCCCACTAGCGGAGCGAACACCGGGGAGCTGTTTTTT. This encodes CASSPPTSGANTGELFF.

This chain uses TRBV6-1 with TRBJ1-5; maybe TRBD1 (6 bases). This CDR3 has 16 residues. From germline, CDR1 is MNHNS and CDR2 SASEGT. V was shortened by 6 bases and J by 1 base, with 16 bases between the two germline ends. The DNA for the CDR3 is TGTGCCAGCAGCGTTATGGGACACCTGAGCAATCAGCCCCAGCATTTT. Translation gives CASSVMGHLSNQPQHF.

In this sample, this clonotype turned up many times. The V call is TRBV27, the J call TRBJ2-7, with D possibly TRBD1 on 5 matching bases. CDR1 and CDR2 (germline): MNHEY, SMNVEV (reference sequence). The V end was cut by 5 bases, the J end by 2 bases, with 16 bases between. The CDR3 spans 15 residues. The CDR3 reads CASSPRQGRAYEQYF. The CDR3 DNA is TGTGCCAGCAGTCCGCGGCAGGGTAGGGCCTACGAGCAGTACTTC.

This clonotype occurred many times. V gene TRBV10-3 combines with J gene TRBJ2-5, with a weak D call TRBD2 (5 bases). The CDR3 covers 11 residues. The germline V gene encodes CDR1 ENHRY and CDR2 SYGVKD. Trimming took off 8 bases at V and 5 bases at J, with 9 bases between the two ends. This CDR3 is CAIGSGETQYF. DNA of the CDR3: TGTGCCATCGGGAGTGGGGAGACCCAGTACTTC.

A few counts support this clonotype. The gene calls are TRBV19 and TRBJ1-2, with D unresolved. This CDR3 is built from 17 residues. Germline V gives CDR1 LNHDA, CDR2 SQIVND (reference sequence). Trimming took 3 bases from V and 3 from J, leaving 20 bases between them. The CDR3 DNA sequence: TGTGCCAGTAGTATGGACGCGGGCGCGAGGTTATACTATGGCTACACCTTC. It is translated as CASSMDAGARLYYGYTF.

The table lists this clonotype with many counts. The chain uses TRBV20-1 and TRBJ1-3, with no clear D. The germline V and J ends were trimmed by 0 bases and 4 bases, with 7 bases remaining between them. Germline lookup yields CDR1 DFQATT and CDR2 SNEGSKA (reference sequence). This CDR3 spans 13 amino acids. The DNA for the CDR3 is TGCAGTGCTAGAGAGTACTTAGGAAACACCATATATTTT. The encoded protein is CSAREYLGNTIYF.

Many counts were recorded for this clonotype. The genes are TRBV19 and TRBJ1-1, with TRBD1 identical over 7 bases. Germline-derived CDR1 and CDR2 are LNHDA and SQIVND (reference sequence). This CDR3 is 14 amino acids long. Trimming took 8 bases from V and 1 from J; bases not matched to a gene: 7. The CDR3 is CASGRQGRNTEAFF. CDR3 coding DNA: TGTGCCAGTGGACGACAGGGAAGGAACACTGAAGCTTTCTTT. Full variable domain (outside the CDR3, taken from reference TRBV19 and TRBJ1-1): DGGITQSPKYLFRKEGQNVTLSCEQNLNHDAMYWYRQDPGQGLRLIYYSQIVNDFQKGDIAEGYSVSREKKESFPLTVTSAQKNPTAFYLCASGRQGRNTEAFFGQGTRLTVV.

This clonotype came up a few times. This chain connects TRBV9 to TRBJ2-3, with 7 bases matching TRBD2. Germline CDR1 SGDLS, CDR2 YYNGEE. The CDR3 has 16 amino acids. V lost 4 bases and J lost 10; bases outside the gene matches: 18. CDR3 coding DNA: TGTGCCAGCAGCCCCATTGGCTGGCGGGAGACGACTGCGCAGTATTTT. As protein: CASSPIGWRETTAQYF.

This clonotype was picked up many times. The CDR3, as DNA: TGTGCCAGCAGTTTACCTAAGTCGGGCGGGGACATTTCCTACGAGCAGTACTTC. Its protein product is CASSLPKSGGDISYEQYF. The genes are TRBV28 and TRBJ2-7, with D perhaps given as TRBD1 or TRBD2 (6 bases each). Looked up from germline, CDR1 is MDHEN and CDR2 is SYDVKM. The ends were cut back, 2 bases at V and 1 base at J, with 21 bases in the middle. The CDR3 is 18 residues long.

This clonotype was seen at least ten times. CDR3: CASSVTSWTNPSGELFF. Here the CDR3 DNA reads TGTGCCAGCAGCGTAACTTCCTGGACTAATCCTAGCGGGGAGCTGTTTTTT. The rearrangement links TRBV11-2 to TRBJ2-2, with D possibly matching TRBD2 (6 bases). Deletions cut 5 bases from V and 7 bases from J, with 23 bases between. CDR3 length: 17 residues. Germline CDR1 reads SGHAT; CDR2 reads FQNNGV.

The sample holds many counts of this clonotype. The rearrangement uses TRBV6-1 and TRBJ2-2, with D perhaps TRBD1 (6 bases). Trimming shortened V by 6 bases and J by 2 bases, and 16 bases separated the two germline ends. The CDR3 loop spans 16 amino acids. Germline values: CDR1 MNHNS, CDR2 SASEGT. The CDR3 loop reads CASSSITGRNTGELFF. In nucleotides, the CDR3 is TGTGCCAGCAGCTCGATCACAGGGAGAAACACCGGGGAGCTGTTTTTT.

The CDR3: CSARVLAGEQYF. In nucleotides, the CDR3 is TGCAGTGCTAGGGTTCTAGCGGGCGAGCAGTACTTC. The V gene is TRBV20-1, the J gene TRBJ2-7; 8 nucleotides align to TRBD2. CDR1 and CDR2 (germline): DFQATT, SNEGSKA (reference sequence). V shed 3 bases and J 6 bases; nucleotides not matched to a gene: 4. This CDR3 has 12 amino acids.

The gene calls are TRBV12-3 or TRBV12-4 and TRBJ1-4; D is unresolved. The CDR3 has 16 amino acids. V lost 6 bases and J lost 0, with 14 bases in between. CDR3: CASSPGWVTTNEKLFF. The CDR3 bases are TGTGCCAGCAGCCCGGGATGGGTGACAACTAATGAAAAACTGTTTTTT.

In its sample, this clonotype was seen many times. The gene calls are TRBV4-3 and TRBJ2-1; D assignment may be TRBD1 or TRBD2 (5 bases each). V was pared by 0 bases and J by 1 base, with 10 bases between. The CDR3 contains 16 residues. CDR1 and CDR2 (germline): LGHNA, YSLEER. The CDR3 sequence: CASSQDGTESYNEQFF. DNA for the CDR3: TGCGCCAGCAGCCAAGACGGGACGGAGTCCTACAATGAGCAGTTCTTC.

A few counts support this clonotype. The chain couples TRBV14 to TRBJ2-7, with D perhaps TRBD1 (6 bases). This CDR3 region has 15 residues. Trimming pared 0 bases from V and 5 bases from J, leaving 14 bases between. Germline V gives CDR1 SGHDN, CDR2 FVKESK. The CDR3 sequence: CASSQDRNRDHEQYF. DNA for the CDR3: TGTGCCAGCAGCCAAGATAGAAACAGGGACCACGAGCAGTACTTC.

In its sample, this clonotype was seen a few times. This chain connects TRBV3-1 to TRBJ1-5; no clear D. The CDR3 covers 14 residues. The germline gives CDR1 LGHDT, CDR2 YNNKEL (reference sequence). The V and J ends lost 1 base and 4 bases respectively, with 8 bases between them. Written as DNA, the CDR3 is TGTGCCAGCAGCCAAGGCCTACGGAATCAGCCCCAGCATTTT. It yields the protein CASSQGLRNQPQHF.

This clonotype was observed many times. V and J are TRBV2 and TRBJ2-1; D is ambiguous. V gave up 5 bases and J gave up 9 bases, with 17 bases separating them. CDR3 size: 14 residues. Germline V gene lookup returns CDR1 SNHLY and CDR2 FYNNEI. The CDR3 DNA reads TGTGCCAGCAGTAATGGCGCCGGTGGCAGTGAGCAGTTCTTC. Protein: CASSNGAGGSEQFF. Supplemented by reference TRBV2 and TRBJ2-1, the full variable domain reads EPEVTQTPSHQVTQMGQEVILRCVPISNHLYFYWYRQILGQKVEFLVSFYNNEISEKSEIFDDQFSVERPDGSNFTLKIRSTKLEDSAMYFCASSNGAGGSEQFFGPGTRLTVL.

This clonotype came up many times. The chain's CDR3 is CSARDSQGSGTEAFF. DNA for the CDR3: TGCAGTGCTAGAGATTCACAGGGATCGGGGACTGAAGCTTTCTTT. This chain connects TRBV20-1 to TRBJ1-1, with D tentatively TRBD1 (6 bases). V lost 0 bases and J 5 bases, leaving 16 bases between the germline ends. Germline V gene lookup returns CDR1 DFQATT and CDR2 SNEGSKA (reference sequence). The CDR3 is 15 residues long.

This clonotype was seen a handful of times. One junction end does not reproduce the germline sequence, and a read error may be involved. The chain joins TRBV3-1 to TRBJ2-7, with TRBD1 matching 8 bases. Germline assignment: CDR1 LGHDT and CDR2 YNNKEL (reference sequence). The CDR3 extends over 12 amino acids. CDR3 amino acids: CASSQVDRGLAF. As DNA, the CDR3 is TGTGCCAGCAGCCAAGTCGACAGGGGCCTGGCCTTC.

The rearrangement uses TRBV19 and TRBJ2-3; 13 nucleotides align to TRBD2. The V segment lost 5 bases and the J segment 7 bases; nucleotides outside the gene matches: 12. CDR3 length: 17 amino acids. CDR1 is LNHDA, CDR2 SQIVND, per germline (reference sequence). CDR3 in amino acids: CASSPHRTSGSLYTQYF. Here the CDR3 DNA reads TGTGCCAGTAGTCCCCATCGGACTAGCGGGAGTTTATATACGCAGTATTTT.